These 17 T cell receptor beta chains originate from one sample sequenced in a study of OX40 agonist ivuxolimab in advanced cancers. Method: immunoSEQ multiplex PCR; TCRdb's copy keeps in-frame clones and lacks some. The sample shows approximately 35,000 clones, less than 90% of them seen only once. Material: CD4+ or CD8+ T cells sorted from blood, obtained in a trial of the OX40 agonist ivuxolimab. All receptors come from an adult with an advanced solid tumor such as melanoma, head and neck, liver or kidney cancer.

This rearrangement joins TRBV30 to TRBJ2-7; 12 bases map to TRBD1. CDR1 is GTSNPN and CDR2 is SVGIG in the germline V gene (reference sequence). CDR3 length equals 15 residues. The V gene end was trimmed by 3 bases and the J gene end by 0 bases; junction bases not matched to a gene: 3. The CDR3 is CAWSLGQGASYEQYF. The CDR3 nucleotides read TGTGCCTGGAGCCTGGGACAGGGGGCCTCCTACGAGCAGTACTTC.

The CDR3 region is CAWSVQRSTDTQYF. The CDR3 nucleotides read TGTGCCTGGAGTGTACAGCGGAGCACAGATACGCAGTATTTT. The chain recombines TRBV30 with TRBJ2-3; D might be TRBD2 (5 bases). V lost 0 bases to trimming and J lost 0 bases, with 7 bases between them. CDR3 length: 14 amino acids. Germline-derived CDR1 and CDR2 are GTSNPN and SVGIG (reference sequence).

The chain recombines TRBV6-5 with TRBJ1-1; a possible D gene is TRBD1 (6 bases). The CDR3 covers 14 residues. Trimming stripped 6 bases from V and 2 bases from J, with 13 bases between. CDR1 and CDR2 from the germline V gene are MNHEY and SVGAGI. In DNA, the CDR3 is TGTGCCAGCAGGGGGGAGGGGACAAACACTGAAGCTTTCTTT. It codes for CASRGEGTNTEAFF.

The rearrangement links TRBV9 to TRBJ2-5; TRBD2 might be the D (5 bases). The CDR3 runs 15 residues. Per the germline V gene, CDR1 is SGDLS and CDR2 is YYNGEE. Trimming cost V 2 bases and J 3 bases, with 14 bases left between them. CDR3 bases: TGTGCCAGCAGCGTCTCGGGGTCCCAAAAAGAGACCCAGTACTTC. This gives the protein CASSVSGSQKETQYF.

The chain couples TRBV7-3 to TRBJ2-7; D possibly corresponds to TRBD2 (6 bases). The V end was cut by 5 bases, the J end by 0 bases, with 11 bases between. The CDR3 contains 14 residues. Germline assignment: CDR1 SGHTA and CDR2 FQGTGA. This chain's CDR3 is CASSPEGSSYEQYF. The CDR3 nucleotides are TGTGCCAGCAGCCCGGAGGGGAGCTCCTACGAGCAGTACTTC.

This clone has just one count. The chain's CDR3 is CASSVSTEAFF. CDR3 in DNA: TGTGCCAGCAGCGTCAGCACTGAAGCTTTCTTT. The rearrangement uses TRBV28 and TRBJ1-1; D call uncertain. The germline CDR1 and CDR2 sequences are MDHEN and SYDVKM. Trimming shortened V by 6 bases and J by 4 bases, and 6 bases separated the two germline ends. This CDR3 has 11 amino acids.

The CDR3 sequence: CARSGTSYEQYF. The CDR3 nucleotides are TGTGCCAGAAGCGGGACTTCCTACGAGCAGTACTTC. The genes are TRBV2 and TRBJ2-7, with TRBD2 identical over 7 bases. The CDR3 is 12 residues long. The germline CDR1 and CDR2 sequences are SNHLY and FYNNEI. Unmatched junction bases numbered 3, after V lost 9 bases and J lost 1 base.

The chain uses TRBV29-1 and TRBJ2-3; D might be TRBD1 or TRBD2, each matching 6 bases. The CDR3 sequence is 13 residues long. V gave up 4 bases and J gave up 3 bases, with 11 bases separating them. Germline V CDR1 and CDR2: SQVTM, ANQGSEA. The CDR3 DNA reads TGCAGCGTTGGTTCGGGGGCAACAGATACGCAGTATTTT. Translation gives CSVGSGATDTQYF.

This chain connects TRBV28 to TRBJ1-2, with no clear D. Germline CDR1 is MDHEN and CDR2 is SYDVKM. The CDR3 is made up of 14 amino acids. Trimming shortened V by 2 bases and J by 4 bases, and 11 bases separated the two germline ends. Here the CDR3 DNA reads TGTGCCAGCAGTTTAGGCAGGCCTCCCTATGGCTACACCTTC. It specifies CASSLGRPPYGYTF.

The chain couples TRBV5-1 to TRBJ2-1, with D hard to call. Trimming cost V 0 bases and J 2 bases, with 12 bases left between them. Germline CDR1 and CDR2: SGHRS and YFSETQ. The CDR3 length is 16 residues. CDR3 amino acids: CASSLGAVPAYNEQFF. In DNA form, the CDR3 reads TGCGCCAGCAGCTTGGGGGCAGTACCGGCCTACAATGAGCAGTTCTTC. The full variable domain, its missing parts supplied by reference TRBV5-1 and TRBJ2-1, is KAGVTQTPRYLIKTRGQQVTLSCSPISGHRSVSWYQQTPGQGLQFLFEYFSETQRNKGNFPGRFSGRQFSNSRSEMNVSTLELGDSALYLCASSLGAVPAYNEQFFGPGTRLTVL.

This chain joins TRBV10-3 and TRBJ2-1, with D possibly TRBD1 on 6 matching bases. This CDR3 is 16 amino acids long. Deletions cut 10 bases from V and 4 bases from J, with 23 bases between. CDR1 and CDR2 (germline): ENHRY, SYGVKD. The CDR3 nucleotides read TGTGCCAGCACTGGGGACGGGACACCTGCTTACAATGAGCAGTTCTTC. It yields the protein CASTGDGTPAYNEQFF.

The chain links TRBV4-1 to TRBJ1-4, with D possibly TRBD1 on 6 matching bases. The CDR3 is 17 residues long. With 3 bases removed from V and 0 bases from J, the gap between germline ends came to 14 bases. CDR1 is MGHRA, CDR2 YSYEKL, per germline. CDR3 sequence: CASSQPVGGPTNEKLFF. The CDR3 DNA is TGCGCCAGCAGCCAGCCGGTGGGGGGGCCAACTAATGAAAAACTGTTTTTT.

The genes are TRBV15 and TRBJ2-7; D call uncertain. CDR1 LNHNV and CDR2 YYDKDF come from the germline V gene (reference sequence). Trimming stripped 0 bases from V and 3 bases from J, with 6 bases between. The CDR3 is made up of 13 amino acids. CDR3 sequence: CATSRDLRYEQYF. Written as DNA, the CDR3 is TGTGCCACCAGCAGAGATTTGCGCTACGAGCAGTACTTC.

The chain uses TRBV4-1 and TRBJ2-2; D is possibly TRBD2 (5 bases). The CDR3 length is 17 residues. Deletions cut 1 base from V and 2 bases from J, with 14 bases between. Germline loops: CDR1 MGHRA, CDR2 YSYEKL. The CDR3 reads CASSQVGLAANTGELFF. The CDR3 DNA is TGCGCCAGCAGCCAAGTCGGACTGGCCGCAAACACCGGGGAGCTGTTTTTT.

This CDR3 is CASSSKGRRKLFF. Here the CDR3 DNA reads TGTGCCAGTAGCAGTAAAGGACGGCGAAAACTGTTTTTT. The gene calls are TRBV19 and TRBJ1-4; D remains ambiguous. In germline, CDR1 is LNHDA, CDR2 SQIVND (reference sequence). The CDR3 covers 13 residues. Trimming pared 6 bases from V and 10 bases from J, leaving 15 bases between.

The rearrangement uses TRBV7-9 and TRBJ2-2; unclear D gene. The germline V gene has CDR1 SEHNR and CDR2 FQNEAQ (reference sequence). The CDR3 runs to 14 residues. V lost 3 bases to trimming and J lost 6 bases, with 11 bases between them. The CDR3 nucleotides read TGTGCCAGCAGCTTCTTGACTCTCCCCGGGGAGCTGTTTTTT. Translation: CASSFLTLPGELFF.

The genes are TRBV5-4 and TRBJ1-4; no definite D call. Germline CDR1 reads SGHNT; CDR2 reads YYREEE (reference sequence). The CDR3 spans 14 residues. Trimming left V 4 bases short and J 4 bases short, with 11 bases between. CDR3 region: CASSQSPNNEKLFF. CDR3 coding DNA: TGTGCCAGCAGCCAATCCCCAAATAATGAAAAACTGTTTTTT.